These T cell receptor beta chains were read from a single sample in a study of radiation and T cells in renal cell carcinoma. Clones were sequenced by immunoSEQ multiplex PCR, and TCRdb holds only the in-frame ones, with some missing. Of some 150,000 clones in the sample, about 88% are singletons; the top ten hold around 17%. Sequencing used blood, obtained from a patient whose treatment included radiotherapy and nephrectomy. These receptors were obtained from a woman aged 45-65 years with renal cell carcinoma. CDR3s include the opening cysteine and the closing phenylalanine or tryptophan. Only part of the rows carry a size: once, few, many, or a class if the clone is expanded.

CAWRRTGDTGELFF,TRBJ2-2,TRBV30,-
CASILTGVFGGYTF,TRBJ1-2,TRBV19,-
CASSLSGASNTQYF,TRBJ2-3,TRBV28,-
CASSVGPDRVGNTIYF,TRBJ1-3,TRBV9,-
CASSKLRPGYTEAFF,TRBJ1-1,TRBV4-1,-
CASSLGRANGGTEAFF,TRBJ1-1,TRBV5-1,-
CASTAGSRDEKLFF,TRBJ1-4,TRBV6-5,-
CASSLELGGGGEQYF,TRBJ2-7,TRBV5-1,once
CASSPTRDSEKLFF,TRBJ1-4,TRBV27,once
CASSPARGGKLFF,TRBJ1-4,TRBV4-3,-
CASSQVRTQNIQYF,TRBJ2-4,TRBV4-3,-
CASSPGGYTGELFF,TRBJ2-2,TRBV7-2,-
CASSQERAFSEQYF,TRBJ2-7,TRBV4-3,few
CASTYEREGEDTQYF,TRBJ2-3,TRBV2,-